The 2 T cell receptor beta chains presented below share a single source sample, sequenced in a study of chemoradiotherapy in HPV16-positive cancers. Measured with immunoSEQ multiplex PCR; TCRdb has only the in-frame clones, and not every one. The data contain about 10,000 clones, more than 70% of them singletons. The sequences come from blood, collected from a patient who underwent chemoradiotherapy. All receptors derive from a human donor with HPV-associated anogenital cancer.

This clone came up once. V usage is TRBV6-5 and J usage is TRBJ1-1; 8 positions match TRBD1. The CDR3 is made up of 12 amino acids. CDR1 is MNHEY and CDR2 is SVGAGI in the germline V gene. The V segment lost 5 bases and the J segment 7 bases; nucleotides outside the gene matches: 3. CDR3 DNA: TGTGCCAGCAGTCGCGGACAGGGTGAAGCTTTCTTT. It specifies CASSRGQGEAFF.

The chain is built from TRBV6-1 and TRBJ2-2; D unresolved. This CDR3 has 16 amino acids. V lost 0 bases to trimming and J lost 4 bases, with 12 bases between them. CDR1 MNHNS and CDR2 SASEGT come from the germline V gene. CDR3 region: CASSEAPGVVTGELFF. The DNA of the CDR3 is TGTGCCAGCAGTGAAGCGCCAGGAGTCGTCACCGGGGAGCTGTTTTTT.